This TCR beta chain was captured by sequencing in a study of blood T cells in healthy people across ages. Primed by a sample-barcoded 5' primer and a J-beta primer mix, a second PCR proceeded for about 6 to 12 cycles. MiXCR, applied by TCRdb to the 5' RACE reads, yields one record per CDR3 protein. The sample lists about 700,000 distinct CDR3 sequences, roughly 30% occurring once. Trimming cost V 6 bases and J 10 bases; bases outside gene matches: 9. CDR1 and CDR2 from the germline V gene are ENHRY and SYGVKD. The CDR3 loop spans 13 amino acids. Regarding this clonotype: Its antigen is still unknown.

General study results and limits: TCR beta diversity correlated strongly with naive T cell percentage.

This rearrangement joins TRBV10-3 to TRBJ2-1; 7 positions match TRBD1. The sequencing input was blood. The clonotype was recovered from an elderly woman in good health. The CDR3 is CAIRSGTVGEQFF. Written as DNA, the CDR3 is TGTGCCATCAGATCCGGGACAGTCGGCGAGCAGTTCTTC.